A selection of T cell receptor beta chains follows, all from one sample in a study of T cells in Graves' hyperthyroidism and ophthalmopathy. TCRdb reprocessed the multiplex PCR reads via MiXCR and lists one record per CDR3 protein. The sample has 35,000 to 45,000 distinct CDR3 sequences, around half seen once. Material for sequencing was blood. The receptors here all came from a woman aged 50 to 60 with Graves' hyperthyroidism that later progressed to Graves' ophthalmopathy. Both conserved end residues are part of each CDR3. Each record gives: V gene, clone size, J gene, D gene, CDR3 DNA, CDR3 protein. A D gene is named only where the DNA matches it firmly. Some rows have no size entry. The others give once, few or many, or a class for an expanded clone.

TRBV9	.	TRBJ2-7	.	TGTGCCAGCAGCGCGGGGGGCTACGACGCCTACGAGCAGTACTTC	CASSAGGYDAYEQYF
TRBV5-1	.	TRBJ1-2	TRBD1	TGCGCCAGCAGCACCGGGACAGAAAACTATGGCTACACCTTC	CASSTGTENYGYTF
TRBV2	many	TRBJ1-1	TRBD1	TGTGCCAGCAGGAAGGACAGGGGGAGTGAAGCTTTCTTT	CASRKDRGSEAFF
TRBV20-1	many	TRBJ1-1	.	TGCAGTGCTAGAGTTCGAGGAACAGGGAACACTGAAGCTTTCTTT	CSARVRGTGNTEAFF
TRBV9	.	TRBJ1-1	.	TGTGCCAGCAGCGTAGGCGGGGGGGTAGCTTTCTTT	CASSVGGGVAFF
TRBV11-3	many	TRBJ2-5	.	TGTGCCAGCAGCTTAGGGTCATTTGGGGGACGAGAGACCCAGTACTTC	CASSLGSFGGRETQYF
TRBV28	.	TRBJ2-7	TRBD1	TGTGCCAGCACTGACCGGGACAGGGGAACCTACGAGCAGTACTTC	CASTDRDRGTYEQYF
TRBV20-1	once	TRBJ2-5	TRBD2	TGCAGTGCTAGATGGCTAGCGGGAGCTGAGACCCAGTACTTC	CSARWLAGAETQYF
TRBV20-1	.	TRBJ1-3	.	TGCAGTGCTAGACCCGGACAGCTTTCGGGAAACACCATATATTTT	CSARPGQLSGNTIYF
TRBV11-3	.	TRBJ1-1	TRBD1	TGTGCCAGCAGCTTCCCGGGACAGGGAATGCACACTGAAGCTTTCTTT	CASSFPGQGMHTEAFF
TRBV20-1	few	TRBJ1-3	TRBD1	TGCAGCGGAGGACAGGGAGCAGGAAACACCATATATTTT	CSGGQGAGNTIYF
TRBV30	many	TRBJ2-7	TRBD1	TGTGCCTGGATGGGGACAGGTTCCTACGAGCAGTACTTC	CAWMGTGSYEQYF
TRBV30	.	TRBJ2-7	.	TGTGCCTGGAGTCTACTCGCACATAACCCCTACGAGCAGTACTTC	CAWSLLAHNPYEQYF
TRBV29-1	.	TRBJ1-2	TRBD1	TGCAGCGCTGAACCCTCCGGACAGGCCTATGGCTACACCTTC	CSAEPSGQAYGYTF
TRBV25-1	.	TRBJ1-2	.	TGTGCCAGCGTTGAAGGGAGTCCGGTTGGCTACACCTTC	CASVEGSPVGYTF
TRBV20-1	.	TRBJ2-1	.	TGCAGTGCCCTCTTGGGGGTCGAGCAGTTCTTC	CSALLGVEQFF
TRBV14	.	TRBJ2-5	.	TGTGTCAGCAGCCGCGCCGATAACCCAGGGGAGACCCAGTACTTC	CVSSRADNPGETQYF
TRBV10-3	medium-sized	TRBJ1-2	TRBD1	TGTGCCATCAGTGGGGGGACAGGGGACTATGGCTACACCTTC	CAISGGTGDYGYTF
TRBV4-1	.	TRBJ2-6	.	TGCGTCAGCAGCCATCGACAGGGGGCCAACGTCCTGACTTTC	CVSSHRQGANVLTF
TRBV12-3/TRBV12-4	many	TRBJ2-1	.	TGTGCCAGCAGTTTAGCTCGGGTTGACTCCTACAATGAGCAGTTCTTC	CASSLARVDSYNEQFF
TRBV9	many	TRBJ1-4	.	TGTGCCAGCAGCCCCCGTGAGGACGACGAAAAACTGTTTTTT	CASSPREDDEKLFF
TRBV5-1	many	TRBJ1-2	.	TGCGCCAGCAGCTTGGACGGCGGATCCTATGGCTACACCTTC	CASSLDGGSYGYTF
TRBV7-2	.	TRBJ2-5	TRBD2	TGTGCCAGCAGCTCTCAAGGGACTAAACAAGAGACCCAGTACTTC	CASSSQGTKQETQYF
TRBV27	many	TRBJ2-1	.	TGTGCCAGCAGTTTATTTCTGACGAATGAGCAGTTCTTC	CASSLFLTNEQFF